The 25 T cell receptor beta chains below all came from one sample that was sequenced in a study of blood T cells in healthy people across ages. The second PCR ran roughly 6 to 12 cycles with a sample-barcoded 5' primer and J-beta primers. TCRdb reprocessed the 5' RACE reads with MiXCR, giving one entry per CDR3 protein. The sample lists 750,000 to 950,000 distinct CDR3 sequences; approximately 55% were seen once. Sequenced input: blood. Source of these receptors: an elderly man in good health.

In its sample, this clonotype was seen a few times. This rearrangement joins TRBV11-1 to TRBJ2-1; 8 nucleotides agree with TRBD1. The CDR3 contains 14 residues. Germline V gene data show CDR1 as SGHAT and CDR2 as FQDESV (reference sequence). The ends lost 3 bases at V and 9 bases at J; junction bases unmatched: 7. The CDR3 loop reads CASSFARGQGEQFF. The CDR3 coding sequence is TGTGCCAGCAGCTTCGCCAGGGGGCAAGGTGAGCAGTTCTTC. The full variable domain, rest sourced from reference TRBV11-1 and TRBJ2-1, is EAEVAQSPRYKITEKSQAVAFWCDPISGHATLYWYRQILGQGPELLVQFQDESVVDDSQLPKDRFSAERLKGVDSTLKIQPAELGDSAMYLCASSFARGQGEQFFGPGTRLTVL.

The chain uses TRBV29-1 and TRBJ2-3, with 8 bases fitting TRBD2. After removal of 7 bases from V and 1 base from J, the junction contained 1 base not matched to a gene. In germline, CDR1 is SQVTM, CDR2 ANQGSEA. This CDR3 region has 12 residues. CDR3 in DNA: TGCAGCGGGCGGGAGGGCACAGATACGCAGTATTTT. It is translated as CSGREGTDTQYF.

V gene TRBV27 combines with J gene TRBJ2-1; 9 bases agree with TRBD2. The CDR3 runs to 12 residues. The V gene end was trimmed by 11 bases and the J gene end by 6 bases; junction bases not matched to a gene: 5. From germline, CDR1 is MNHEY and CDR2 SMNVEV (reference sequence). The CDR3 DNA sequence: TGTGCCGGCGGGAGGGCCGCCAATGAGCAGTTCTTC. Translation: CAGGRAANEQFF.

The chain couples TRBV18 to TRBJ2-7; D is ambiguous. The CDR3 spans 18 residues. V was clipped by 0 bases and J by 7 bases, with 25 bases between them. Germline-derived CDR1 and CDR2 are KGHSH and LQKENI. The CDR3 nucleotides read TGTGCCAGCTCACCACCGCTGGCTTCTGCGGCACCCACGGGTGAGCAGTACTTC. Amino acid sequence: CASSPPLASAAPTGEQYF. Full variable domain (remainder filled in from reference TRBV18 and TRBJ2-7): NAGVMQNPRHLVRRRGQEARLRCSPMKGHSHVYWYRQLPEEGLKFMVYLQKENIIDESGMPKERFSAEFPKEGPSILRIQQVVRGDSAAYFCASSPPLASAAPTGEQYFGPGTRLTVT.

This chain uses TRBV9 with TRBJ1-1; maybe TRBD1 (5 bases). The V end was cut by 3 bases, the J end by 1 base, with 10 bases between. In germline, CDR1 is SGDLS, CDR2 YYNGEE. This CDR3 comprises 14 residues. The CDR3 loop is CASSGDGENTEAFF. The CDR3 nucleotides read TGTGCCAGCAGCGGGGACGGAGAGAACACTGAAGCTTTCTTT.

V usage is TRBV20-1 and J usage is TRBJ1-2; D is unclear. Germline V lookup: CDR1 DFQATT, CDR2 SNEGSKA (reference sequence). Trimming pared 5 bases from V and 7 bases from J, leaving 17 bases between. The CDR3 sequence is 13 residues long. The CDR3 nucleotides are TGCAGTGCTTCCCCGATTGCTGGCGCTGGCTACACCTTC. Translating gives CSASPIAGAGYTF.

Only a few counts were recorded for this clonotype. The rearrangement links TRBV27 to TRBJ2-1; 10 bases fit TRBD2. The trim removed 4 bases at V and 6 bases at J, leaving 6 bases unmatched. The CDR3 contains 15 residues. The germline V gene has CDR1 MNHEY and CDR2 SMNVEV (reference sequence). The CDR3 DNA sequence: TGTGCCAGCAGTTATCTAGCGGGAGAGATCAATGAGCAGTTCTTC. Its protein is CASSYLAGEINEQFF.

This chain links TRBV11-1 with TRBJ2-1; D gene unclear. The CDR3 runs 14 residues. Germline-derived CDR1 and CDR2 are SGHAT and FQDESV (reference sequence). V lost 2 bases to trimming and J lost 0 bases, with 5 bases between them. Here the CDR3 reads CASSLLSSYNEQFF. DNA of the CDR3: TGTGCCAGCAGCTTACTAAGCTCCTACAATGAGCAGTTCTTC.

The rearrangement links TRBV5-1 to TRBJ2-1; 15 bases agree with TRBD2. Trimming at V came to 0 bases and at J to 13 bases, leaving 5 bases not matched to a gene. The CDR3 spans 15 residues. Germline V gene sequence: CDR1 SGHRS, CDR2 YFSETQ. The CDR3 spells CASSLGGLAGGDQFF. The CDR3 coding sequence is TGCGCCAGCAGCTTGGGAGGACTAGCGGGAGGGGATCAGTTCTTC.

This clonotype occurred a few times. The junction differs from germline at one of its ends, possibly a read error. The J gene is TRBJ2-1, the V gene TRBV7-7, with a possible D match to TRBD2 (5 bases). Germline V gene data show CDR1 as SSHAT and CDR2 as FNYEAQ (reference sequence). This CDR3 is built from 15 residues. CDR3: CASSSDSSSYNEQFF. The CDR3 coding sequence is TGTGCTAGCAGCTCGGACTCGTCCTCCTACAATGAGCAGTTCTTC. The variable domain in full, completed from reference TRBV7-7 and TRBJ2-1, reads GAGVSQSPRYKVTKRGQDVTLRCDPISSHATLYWYQQALGQGPEFLTYFNYEAQPDKSGLPSDRFSAERPEGSISTLTIQRTEQRDSAMYRCASSSDSSSYNEQFFGPGTRLTVL.

This clonotype has only a few counts. The chain employs TRBV3-1 and TRBJ2-7; D remains unclear. V was cut by 4 bases and J by 0 bases, with 7 bases left in between. The CDR3 runs 13 residues. Germline CDR1 LGHDT, CDR2 YNNKEL (reference sequence). The CDR3 loop reads CASSRAGSYEQYF. CDR3 in DNA: TGTGCCAGCAGCCGGGCAGGCTCCTACGAGCAGTACTTC.

V is TRBV2 and J is TRBJ1-5; possibly TRBD1 for D (5 bases). Trimming shortened V by 3 bases and J by 6 bases, and 9 bases separated the two germline ends. Germline V gene sequence: CDR1 SNHLY, CDR2 FYNNEI. The CDR3 is made up of 13 amino acids. Here the CDR3 DNA reads TGTGCCAGCAGTGATGGGACTTTTCAGCCCCAGCATTTT. Its protein product is CASSDGTFQPQHF.

This clonotype has just a few counts. This rearrangement joins TRBV14 to TRBJ2-2; D remains unclear. Trimming left V 1 base short and J 8 bases short, with 8 bases between. The CDR3 contains 13 residues. In germline, CDR1 is SGHDN, CDR2 FVKESK. The CDR3 sequence is CASSQVFTGELFF. Written as DNA, the CDR3 is TGTGCCAGCAGCCAAGTGTTTACGGGGGAGCTGTTTTTT.

This clonotype was counted only a few times. The chain uses TRBV11-2 and TRBJ2-5, with 7 bases matching TRBD1. This CDR3 region has 11 residues. Germline loops: CDR1 SGHAT, CDR2 FQNNGV. Germline trimming cut 4 bases from V and 11 bases from J; bases unmatched to any gene: 4. CDR3 coding DNA: TGTGCCAGCAGCTCCGGGACAGAGCAGTACTTC. Translated: CASSSGTEQYF.

This clonotype came up a few times. The chain uses TRBV6-5 and TRBJ2-1; 9 bases agree with TRBD1. The CDR3 spans 16 residues. V lost 5 bases to trimming and J lost 14 bases; unmatched junction nucleotides: 19. Germline loops: CDR1 MNHEY, CDR2 SVGAGI. The CDR3 nucleotides are TGTGCCAGCAGTCAGACCTCGGACAGGGGATCAATGAGTGAGTTCTTC. Its translation is CASSQTSDRGSMSEFF.

This clonotype was detected only a few times. This chain links TRBV6-5 with TRBJ2-6; D may correspond to TRBD1 or TRBD2 (5 bases each). The CDR3 runs 17 residues. V lost 2 bases, J lost 0 bases, and 11 bases lay in between. CDR1 and CDR2 from the germline V gene are MNHEY and SVGAGI. The CDR3 DNA sequence: TGTGCCAGCAGTTACCAGGGTGGGAGCTCTGGGGCCAACGTCCTGACTTTC. Its translation: CASSYQGGSSGANVLTF.

This clonotype was observed a single time. This chain joins TRBV20-1 and TRBJ2-1, with 10 positions matching TRBD2. Unmatched junction bases numbered 7, after V lost 0 bases and J lost 8 bases. This CDR3 contains 15 residues. In germline, CDR1 is DFQATT, CDR2 SNEGSKA (reference sequence). For the CDR3, the DNA is TGCAGTGCTAGAGATCAAACTAGCGGGAAGGATGAGCAGTTCTTC. Protein product: CSARDQTSGKDEQFF.

This clonotype occurred a few times. The gene calls are TRBV7-2 and TRBJ2-4; D gene uncertain. V shed 5 bases and J shed 12 bases, with 17 bases lying between them. The CDR3 is made up of 13 amino acids. The V gene's germline CDR1 is SGHTA and CDR2 FQGNSA. This CDR3 reads CASSPGPSRAQYF. DNA for the CDR3: TGTGCCAGCAGCCCAGGTCCCAGCCGCGCTCAGTACTTC.

The chain recombines TRBV3-1 with TRBJ2-6, with D perhaps TRBD1 (6 bases). Trimming shortened V by 3 bases and J by 12 bases, and 12 bases separated the two germline ends. Germline-derived CDR1 and CDR2 are LGHDT and YNNKEL (reference sequence). The CDR3 covers 13 residues. The CDR3 DNA is TGTGCCAGCAGCCACCCAGGGGCCCCCGTCCTGACTTTC. Translation: CASSHPGAPVLTF.

The V and J genes are TRBV7-6 and TRBJ2-7; possibly TRBD1 for D (7 bases). This CDR3 region has 15 residues. V lost 4 bases, J lost 3 bases, and 16 bases lay in between. The germline V gene encodes CDR1 SGHVS and CDR2 FNYEAQ. The CDR3 is CASSSAGTAGYEQYF. CDR3 bases: TGTGCCAGCAGCTCAGCCGGGACAGCGGGCTACGAGCAGTACTTC.

The chain recombines TRBV29-1 with TRBJ2-1; 7 nucleotides match TRBD2. The V segment lost 3 bases and the J segment 5 bases; nucleotides outside the gene matches: 13. Germline-derived CDR1 and CDR2 are SQVTM and ANQGSEA. This CDR3 is 16 amino acids long. This CDR3 is CSVDGGYNFGNNEQFF. The CDR3 bases are TGCAGCGTTGACGGGGGGTACAATTTCGGCAACAATGAGCAGTTCTTC.

The chain recombines TRBV12-3 or TRBV12-4 with TRBJ2-1; 13 bases are a match to TRBD2. The CDR3 loop spans 16 amino acids. V trimming: 5 bases; J trimming: 3 bases; junction bases outside the gene matches: 4. CDR3 coding DNA: TGTGCCAGCAGTCGGACTAGCGGGAGCTTCTACAATGAGCAGTTCTTC. This sequence encodes CASSRTSGSFYNEQFF.

This clonotype appeared many times. The chain couples TRBV4-2 to TRBJ2-7; D may correspond to TRBD1 or TRBD2 (5 bases each). This CDR3 has 14 amino acids. CDR1 is LGHNA and CDR2 is YNFKEQ in the germline V gene. V lost 0 bases, J lost 7 bases, and 13 bases lay in between. CDR3 bases: TGTGCCAGCAGCCAAGATCGGGGCTACGGGGAGCAGTACTTC. The encoded protein is CASSQDRGYGEQYF.

The V call is TRBV10-3, the J call TRBJ2-1; D gene uncertain. The CDR3 totals 15 residues. V was cut by 3 bases and J by 1 base, with 10 bases left in between. The germline V gene has CDR1 ENHRY and CDR2 SYGVKD. The CDR3 nucleotides are TGTGCCATCAGTGAATCTTTCCGGTCCTACAATGAGCAGTTCTTC. It encodes CAISESFRSYNEQFF.

The chain recombines TRBV20-1 with TRBJ2-1, with D tentatively TRBD2 (5 bases). CDR1 and CDR2 from the germline V gene are DFQATT and SNEGSKA (reference sequence). The CDR3 totals 14 residues. Trimming took 3 bases from V and 2 from J, leaving 11 bases between them. CDR3 residues: CSASRERAYNEQFF. The CDR3 nucleotides read TGCAGTGCTAGTAGGGAGAGGGCCTACAATGAGCAGTTCTTC.